The 28 T cell receptor beta chains presented below share a single source sample, sequenced in a study of blood T cell repertoires in COVID-19. The repertoire was sequenced with immunoSEQ multiplex PCR; TCRdb's copy has only in-frame clones and lacks some. The sample has approximately 410,000 clones; roughly 90% are singletons. The sequencing input was peripheral blood. Receptors originate from a woman in her twenties or thirties with active or convalescent COVID-19.

In its sample, this clone was seen once. The chain is built from TRBV24-1 and TRBJ2-3; 11 positions match TRBD2. Germline loops: CDR1 KGHDR, CDR2 SFDVKD. The CDR3 contains 14 residues. The ends lost 10 bases at V and 2 bases at J; junction bases unmatched: 4. The CDR3 bases are TGTGCCACGGCGACTAGCGGGGACACAGATACGCAGTATTTT. It translates to CATATSGDTDTQYF.

The rearrangement links TRBV2 to TRBJ2-2, with a possible D match to TRBD2 (5 bases). V lost 6 bases, J lost 3 bases, and 5 bases lay in between. This CDR3 comprises 12 residues. From germline, CDR1 is SNHLY and CDR2 FYNNEI. CDR3 residues: CASRGDTGELFF. The CDR3 bases are TGTGCCAGCAGGGGAGACACCGGGGAGCTGTTTTTT.

With regard to this clone: Distinct nucleotide sequences in the sample also encode this CDR3. The rearrangement joins TRBV10-3 to TRBJ2-1; TRBD1 aligns across 9 bases. CDR3 size: 14 residues. Trimming cost V 6 bases and J 3 bases; bases outside gene matches: 3. Looked up from germline, CDR1 is ENHRY and CDR2 is SYGVKD. The CDR3 region has the DNA TGTGCCATCAGCCCGGGACAGGGCTACAATGAGCAGTTCTTC. Its protein product is CAISPGQGYNEQFF.

The rearrangement joins TRBV19 to TRBJ1-4, with D possibly TRBD1 on 5 matching bases. The CDR3 covers 11 residues. CDR1 is LNHDA, CDR2 SQIVND, per germline (reference sequence). The CDR3 loop is CSGHNNEKLFF. DNA for the CDR3: TGTTCAGGGCACAATAATGAAAAACTGTTTTTT.

This chain joins TRBV3-1 (or the pseudogene TRBV3-2) and TRBJ1-6, with D maybe TRBD1 (5 bases). Germline V gives CDR1 LGHDT, CDR2 YNNKEL (reference sequence). V lost 0 bases and J 10 bases, leaving 13 bases between the germline ends. This CDR3 is built from 15 residues. CDR3 in amino acids: CASSQDRVLWSPLHF. The CDR3 DNA sequence: TGTGCCAGCAGCCAAGACAGGGTACTGTGGTCACCCCTCCACTTT.

The rearrangement links TRBV3-1 (or the pseudogene TRBV3-2) to TRBJ2-3; D gene unclear. Per the germline V gene, CDR1 is LGHDT and CDR2 is YNNKEL (reference sequence). The V and J ends lost 0 bases and 0 bases respectively, with 10 bases between them. The length of the CDR3 is 16 residues. CDR3 amino acids: CASSQDLAASTDTQYF. For the CDR3, the DNA is TGTGCCAGCAGCCAAGATTTGGCTGCTAGCACAGATACGCAGTATTTT.

This sequence joins TRBV28 and TRBJ2-7; 8 bases fit TRBD2. Trimming took 8 bases from V and 4 from J; bases not matched to a gene: 10. This CDR3 is built from 14 residues. Germline V gene lookup returns CDR1 MDHEN and CDR2 SYDVKM. In DNA, the CDR3 is TGTGCCAGCCAAAGGCCGGGAGGGCGTTACGAGCAGTACTTC. The encoded protein is CASQRPGGRYEQYF.

The V gene is TRBV5-6, the J gene TRBJ2-3, with TRBD2 matching 11 bases. V trimming: 2 bases; J trimming: 8 bases; junction bases outside the gene matches: 7. Germline CDR1 is SGHDT and CDR2 is YYEEEE. The CDR3 runs to 15 residues. This CDR3 reads CASSLEGTSGGTQYF. The CDR3 DNA is TGTGCCAGCAGCTTAGAGGGGACTAGCGGCGGTACGCAGTATTTT.

The chain combines TRBV7-9 with TRBJ2-7, with D perhaps matching TRBD1 (6 bases). This CDR3 region has 15 residues. V was cut by 5 bases and J by 4 bases, with 18 bases left in between. Looked up from germline, CDR1 is SEHNR and CDR2 is FQNEAQ (reference sequence). The chain's CDR3 is CASSKRRFGQYEQYF. CDR3 DNA sequence: TGTGCCAGCAGCAAGAGGAGGTTTGGACAGTACGAGCAGTACTTC.

This clone was detected only once. The chain combines TRBV15 with TRBJ2-1; 9 positions match TRBD2. V shed 0 bases, J shed 8 bases, and the junction held 8 bases outside the gene matches. Germline-derived CDR1 and CDR2 are LNHNV and YYDKDF (reference sequence). The CDR3 is made up of 16 amino acids. The CDR3 DNA sequence: TGTGCCACCAGCAGAGATCGGAGCGGGGGGCAGGATGAGCAGTTCTTC. Its translation: CATSRDRSGGQDEQFF.

The chain combines TRBV6-6 with TRBJ2-7; tentatively, D is TRBD1 (6 bases). V lost 7 bases to trimming and J lost 6 bases, with 16 bases between them. CDR3 length: 13 amino acids. Germline values: CDR1 MNHNY, CDR2 SVGAGI (reference sequence). The CDR3 coding sequence is TGTGCCAGCACCCTGGGGGCAAAGAGCGAGCAGTACTTC. Its translation is CASTLGAKSEQYF.

The J gene is TRBJ1-1, the V gene TRBV19; the match to TRBD1 covers 7 bases. The CDR3 covers 13 residues. CDR1 and CDR2 (germline): LNHDA, SQIVND (reference sequence). The V gene end was trimmed by 6 bases and the J gene end by 5 bases; junction bases not matched to a gene: 6. CDR3 coding DNA: TGTGCCAGTAGCTCAGGGGGACGGACTGAAGCTTTCTTT. The encoded protein is CASSSGGRTEAFF.

The J gene is TRBJ1-1, the V gene TRBV30; D might be TRBD1 (6 bases). Germline V gives CDR1 GTSNPN, CDR2 SVGIG (reference sequence). The CDR3 spans 14 residues. V shed 1 base and J shed 8 bases, with 17 bases lying between them. CDR3 loop: CAWSAPGGRFEAFF. The CDR3, as DNA: TGTGCCTGGAGTGCCCCCGGGGGGCGATTCGAAGCTTTCTTT. Using reference TRBV30 and TRBJ1-1 for the parts outside the CDR3, the full variable domain is SQTIHQWPATLVQPVGSPLSLECTVEGTSNPNLYWYRQAAGRGLQLLFYSVGIGQISSEVPQNLSASRPQDRQFILSSKKLLLSDSGFYLCAWSAPGGRFEAFFGQGTRLTVV.

V usage is TRBV6-1 and J usage is TRBJ1-2; 11 bases are shared with TRBD1. The V and J ends lost 3 bases and 4 bases, in that order; junction bases with no gene match: 10. The V gene's germline CDR1 is MNHNS and CDR2 SASEGT. This CDR3 contains 17 residues. The CDR3 loop reads CASSDFGQGAPGYGYTF. The CDR3 nucleotides read TGTGCCAGCAGTGATTTCGGACAGGGGGCGCCCGGCTATGGCTACACCTTC.

V usage is TRBV11-2 and J usage is TRBJ2-2, with 14 nucleotides matching TRBD2. Germline CDR1 reads SGHAT; CDR2 reads FQNNGV. The V and J ends lost 6 bases and 10 bases, in that order; junction bases with no gene match: 7. The CDR3 consists of 15 residues. The CDR3 loop is CASRGLAGVVPELFF. In DNA form, the CDR3 reads TGTGCCAGCAGGGGACTAGCGGGAGTAGTGCCGGAGCTGTTTTTT.

The chain employs TRBV4-1 and TRBJ2-4, with TRBD2 matching 8 bases. Germline loops: CDR1 MGHRA, CDR2 YSYEKL. There are 16 residues in the CDR3. Trimming took 4 bases from V and 7 from J; bases not matched to a gene: 12. Here the CDR3 reads CASSPDPAGEANIQYF. The CDR3, as DNA: TGCGCCAGCAGCCCCGACCCAGCGGGGGAAGCGAACATTCAGTACTTC.

This chain uses TRBV5-6 with TRBJ1-1; 11 bases fit TRBD1. Trimming cost V 4 bases and J 4 bases; bases outside gene matches: 0. Germline values: CDR1 SGHDT, CDR2 YYEEEE. The CDR3 has 13 residues. The DNA of the CDR3 is TGTGCCAGCAGCGGGACAGGGGGCACTGAAGCTTTCTTT. Its translation is CASSGTGGTEAFF.

V is TRBV9 and J is TRBJ2-5, with 7 nucleotides matching TRBD1. From germline, CDR1 is SGDLS and CDR2 YYNGEE. V shed 4 bases, J shed 1 base, and the junction held 13 bases outside the gene matches. The CDR3 runs 17 residues. The CDR3 coding sequence is TGTGCCAGCAGCCCCACGGTCCGGGACAGCTTCCAAGAGACCCAGTACTTC. Its protein is CASSPTVRDSFQETQYF.

This sequence joins TRBV2 and TRBJ2-1; 9 nucleotides match TRBD2. Germline CDR1 is SNHLY and CDR2 is FYNNEI. After removal of 5 bases from V and 4 bases from J, the junction contained 3 bases not matched to a gene. The CDR3 sequence is 14 residues long. The CDR3 spells CASSLTSGYNEQFF. In DNA, the CDR3 is TGTGCCAGCAGTCTGACTAGCGGTTACAATGAGCAGTTCTTC.

This chain links TRBV18 with TRBJ2-1; weak D call: TRBD2 (6 bases). V lost 2 bases and J lost 0, with 11 bases in between. CDR1 is KGHSH, CDR2 LQKENI, per germline. The CDR3 is 16 amino acids. This chain's CDR3 is CASSPSLTSSYNEQFF. The CDR3 nucleotides are TGTGCCAGCTCACCATCGCTGACTAGCTCCTACAATGAGCAGTTCTTC. Filled out from reference TRBV18 and TRBJ2-1, the complete variable domain reads NAGVMQNPRHLVRRRGQEARLRCSPMKGHSHVYWYRQLPEEGLKFMVYLQKENIIDESGMPKERFSAEFPKEGPSILRIQQVVRGDSAAYFCASSPSLTSSYNEQFFGPGTRLTVL.

The gene calls are TRBV19 and TRBJ1-3; TRBD1 aligns across 7 bases. From germline, CDR1 is LNHDA and CDR2 SQIVND (reference sequence). The trim removed 5 bases at V and 3 bases at J, leaving 16 bases unmatched. The CDR3 totals 18 residues. CDR3 residues: CASSPLAGTEYFGNTIYF. In nucleotides, the CDR3 is TGTGCCAGTAGTCCTCTCGCCGGGACAGAGTACTTTGGAAACACCATATATTTT.

The chain carries TRBV4-1 and TRBJ2-1; 14 bases map to TRBD2. The CDR3 length is 21 residues. V shed 3 bases, J shed 7 bases, and the junction held 20 bases outside the gene matches. In germline, CDR1 is MGHRA, CDR2 YSYEKL. The CDR3 DNA reads as TGCGCCAGCAGCCACAAGATCAAAAACGGGACTAGCGGGAGAGGTCGGAATGAGCAGTTCTTC. Its translation is CASSHKIKNGTSGRGRNEQFF.

The rearrangement links TRBV21-1 to TRBJ1-1; the table's D gene call, TRBD1, was not cross checked with the DNA. TRBV21-1 is reported as a pseudogene. The length of the CDR3 is 14 residues. CDR3 sequence (DNA): TGTGCCAGCAGCAATCAGGACACTCCATCTGAAGCTTTCTTT. This sequence encodes CASSNQDTPSEAFF.

The chain links TRBV14 to TRBJ1-6; 8 nucleotides match TRBD1. CDR1 SGHDN and CDR2 FVKESK come from the germline V gene. The CDR3 has 16 residues. Trimming at V came to 7 bases and at J to 10 bases, leaving 15 bases not matched to a gene. The CDR3 nucleotides read TGTGCCAGCACCCTGGGGGCCCAGGGGGCAGGGTCACCCCTCCACTTT. This gives the protein CASTLGAQGAGSPLHF.

This sequence joins TRBV9 and TRBJ1-5, with 7 bases fitting TRBD1. The CDR3 contains 14 residues. V lost 0 bases, J lost 5 bases, and 2 bases stayed unmatched. Germline assignment: CDR1 SGDLS and CDR2 YYNGEE. This CDR3 reads CASSVGQGYQPQHF. For the CDR3, the DNA is TGTGCCAGCAGCGTAGGACAGGGCTATCAGCCCCAGCATTTT.

This rearrangement joins TRBV19 to TRBJ1-5, with D tentatively TRBD1 (5 bases). Trimming took 0 bases from V and 0 from J, leaving 15 bases between them. The CDR3 has 18 residues. Germline CDR1 is LNHDA and CDR2 is SQIVND (reference sequence). This CDR3 reads CASSIDVDWGVSNQPQHF. The CDR3 DNA sequence: TGTGCCAGTAGTATAGATGTCGATTGGGGCGTTAGCAATCAGCCCCAGCATTTT.

For the CDR3, the DNA is TGTGCCAGCAGCCAGACTATTGACGGAGTACGAGAAGAGACCCAGTACTTC. It specifies CASSQTIDGVREETQYF. V usage is TRBV3-1 (or the pseudogene TRBV3-2) and J usage is TRBJ2-5; tentatively, D is TRBD2 (5 bases). The CDR3 consists of 17 residues. V dropped 3 bases and J dropped 3 bases, with 20 bases sitting between them. Germline V gives CDR1 LGHDT, CDR2 YNNKEL (reference sequence).

The chain carries TRBV18 and TRBJ1-2, with 7 positions matching TRBD1. This CDR3 region has 15 residues. V dropped 3 bases and J dropped 1; count of bases not matched to a gene: 5. The germline V gene has CDR1 KGHSH and CDR2 LQKENI. The CDR3 loop is CASSPAGGINYGYTF. In DNA form, the CDR3 reads TGTGCCAGCTCACCGGCAGGGGGAATTAACTATGGCTACACCTTC.